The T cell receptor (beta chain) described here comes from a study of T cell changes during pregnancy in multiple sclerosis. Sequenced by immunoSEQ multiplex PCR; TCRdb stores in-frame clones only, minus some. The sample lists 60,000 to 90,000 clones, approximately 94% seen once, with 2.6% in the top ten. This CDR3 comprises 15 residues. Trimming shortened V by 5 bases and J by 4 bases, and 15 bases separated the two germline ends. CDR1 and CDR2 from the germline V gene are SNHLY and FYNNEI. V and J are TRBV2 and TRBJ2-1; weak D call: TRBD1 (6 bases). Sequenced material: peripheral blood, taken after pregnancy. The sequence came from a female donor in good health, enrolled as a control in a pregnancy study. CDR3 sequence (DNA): TGTGCCAGCAGTCCGGACAGCTTAGTTTACAATGAGCAGTTCTTC. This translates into CASSPDSLVYNEQFF.